This is a list of T cell receptor beta chains from one sample in a study of T cell responses to AZD1222 COVID-19 vaccine. Using immunoSEQ multiplex PCR, the repertoire was profiled, and TCRdb retains in-frame clones only, with some absent. The data show roughly 85,000 clones, approximately 88% seen once. Sequenced material: peripheral blood, taken on day 0 of MenACWY control vaccination. These receptors were taken from an adult in good health. Both conserved end residues are trimmed from each CDR3.

j_call v_call cdr3_aa
TRBJ1-2 TRBV5-1 ASSLSTGGADGYT
TRBJ1-2 TRBV19 ASRFPQGEAQYGYT
TRBJ2-3 TRBV4-2 ASSQDDASHTDTQY
TRBJ1-2 TRBV19 ASSISRRASGYT
TRBJ1-5 TRBV6-5 ASNRDSDYQPQH
TRBJ2-7 TRBV27 ASSLSWGAVGEQY
TRBJ1-1 TRBV7-7 ASSLTPGTEAF
TRBJ2-3 TRBV5-1 ASSLLQGLGTDTQY
TRBJ2-7 TRBV10-1 ARTEGVWYEQY
TRBJ1-4 TRBV6-6 ASSTRTGGNEKLF
TRBJ1-2 TRBV3-1/TRBV3-2 ASSQESLGTVGYT
TRBJ2-5 TRBV28 ASNRRAQETQY
TRBJ1-5 TRBV4-1 ASSLEQGASNQPQH
TRBJ1-4 TRBV14 ASSQGPGVHNEKLF
TRBJ2-1 TRBV24-1 ATSDFTSDYNEQF
TRBJ2-1 TRBV6-2/TRBV6-3 ASSSGTANYNEQF
TRBJ1-3 TRBV2 ASSEEGRNTIY
TRBJ2-2 TRBV5-1 ASSWDSKGRGELF
TRBJ1-3 TRBV29-1 SVENGNTIY
TRBJ2-2 TRBV6-4 ASSVGGDTGELF
TRBJ1-2 TRBV6-5 ASRPLGRAGGYT
TRBJ1-5 TRBV6-6 ASSYVGGQPQH
TRBJ2-7 TRBV7-2 ASSLSSGGAGARQY
TRBJ2-7 TRBV7-2 ASSVRDSLYEQY
TRBJ2-7 TRBV3-1/TRBV3-2 ASSQVRNEQY
TRBJ2-7 TRBV6-2/TRBV6-3 ASSYDPGGSSYEQY
TRBJ2-1 TRBV4-1 ASSQSASGGKGAYNEQF
TRBJ2-6 TRBV9 ASSVSPYGAVDQSGANVLT
TRBJ2-6 TRBV7-8 ASSGTGSSGANVLT
TRBJ2-7 TRBV5-5 ASSLGQGRYEQY
TRBJ2-2 TRBV5-5 ASSLTDGNTGELF
TRBJ1-6 TRBV30 AWSSGQAWSPLH
TRBJ1-4 TRBV6-5 ASQGGGSNEKLF
TRBJ2-3 TRBV30 AWSATDTQY
TRBJ2-7 TRBV7-9 ASSLVMGNNEQY
TRBJ1-2 TRBV7-2 ASSRDPSNYGYT
TRBJ1-5 TRBV5-3 ARSAHDQPQH
TRBJ2-2 TRBV24-1 ATSDPSSVNGELF
TRBJ2-5 TRBV29-1 SVDGGFGETQY
TRBJ2-7 TRBV7-2 ASSSLAGGSYEQY
TRBJ1-5 TRBV6-2/TRBV6-3 ASTPSVGYQPQH
TRBJ2-7 TRBV7-9 ASSLLDSTYEQY
TRBJ1-6 TRBV7-9 ASSLVVRDSPLH
TRBJ1-1 TRBV7-9 ASSPLPGTEAF
TRBJ1-1 TRBV6-5 ASSYGHPNTEAF
TRBJ1-1 TRBV30 AWISGYTEAF
TRBJ1-2 TRBV5-6 ASTRGPANYGYT
TRBJ1-2 TRBV18 ASSPPGGGDGYT
TRBJ1-3 TRBV25-1 ASTTTVSGNTIY
TRBJ2-1 TRBV5-4 ASSPSVSPISYNEQF
TRBJ2-1 TRBV9 ASSATDSSYNEQF
TRBJ1-1 TRBV7-9 ASSGGTEGNTEAF